This TCR beta chain originates from a study of T cell responses to AZD1222 COVID-19 vaccine. Repertoires were generated with immunoSEQ multiplex PCR, while TCRdb's copy carries only in-frame clones and drops some. The repertoire holds 95,000 or so clones, with roughly 90% as singletons. Study-level points and caveats: Most donors were white British and more were female, and clonal diversity was possibly underestimated. Dominant CD4 TCR responses targeted spike regions 160-218 and 743-854.

The CDR3 loop spans 13 amino acids. Trimming left V 5 bases short and J 9 bases short, with 14 bases between. From germline, CDR1 is LNHDA and CDR2 SQIVND (reference sequence). As for this clone: Its antigen is as yet unknown.

This TCR was recovered from an adult who received the AZD1222 COVID-19 vaccine. The rearrangement joins TRBV19 to TRBJ2-1; D gene ambiguous. Here the sequenced sample was peripheral blood, taken 28 days after the second AZD1222 dose. The CDR3 DNA reads as TGTGCCAGTAGTCTCAATCTAGAGACTGAGCAGTTCTTC. Its translation: CASSLNLETEQFF.